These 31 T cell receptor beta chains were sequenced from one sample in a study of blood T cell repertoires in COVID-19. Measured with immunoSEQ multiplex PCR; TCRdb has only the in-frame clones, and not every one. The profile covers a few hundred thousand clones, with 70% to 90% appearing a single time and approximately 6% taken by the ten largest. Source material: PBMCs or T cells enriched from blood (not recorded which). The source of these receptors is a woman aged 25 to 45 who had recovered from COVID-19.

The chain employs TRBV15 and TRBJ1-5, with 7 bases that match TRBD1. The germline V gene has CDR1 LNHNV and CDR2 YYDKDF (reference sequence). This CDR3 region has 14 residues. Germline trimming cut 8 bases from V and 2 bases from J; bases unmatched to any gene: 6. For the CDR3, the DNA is TGTGCCACCGTGGCAGACAGGGGCAATCAGCCCCAGCATTTT. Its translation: CATVADRGNQPQHF.

CDR3 sequence: CAWSVLKTGELFF. Here the CDR3 DNA reads TGTGCCTGGAGTGTACTTAAGACCGGGGAGCTGTTTTTT. The chain employs TRBV30 and TRBJ2-2; D remains ambiguous. The CDR3 has 13 residues. V was shortened by 0 bases and J by 5 bases, with 7 bases between the two germline ends. CDR1 is GTSNPN, CDR2 SVGIG, per germline (reference sequence).

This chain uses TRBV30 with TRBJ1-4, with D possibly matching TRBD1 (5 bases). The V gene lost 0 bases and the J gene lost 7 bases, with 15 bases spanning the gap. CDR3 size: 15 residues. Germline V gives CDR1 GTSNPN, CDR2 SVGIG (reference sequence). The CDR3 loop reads CAWSVMGGFTEKLFF. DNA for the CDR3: TGTGCCTGGAGTGTAATGGGGGGATTTACTGAAAAACTGTTTTTT. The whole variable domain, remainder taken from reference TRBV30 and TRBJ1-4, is SQTIHQWPATLVQPVGSPLSLECTVEGTSNPNLYWYRQAAGRGLQLLFYSVGIGQISSEVPQNLSASRPQDRQFILSSKKLLLSDSGFYLCAWSVMGGFTEKLFFGSGTQLSVL.

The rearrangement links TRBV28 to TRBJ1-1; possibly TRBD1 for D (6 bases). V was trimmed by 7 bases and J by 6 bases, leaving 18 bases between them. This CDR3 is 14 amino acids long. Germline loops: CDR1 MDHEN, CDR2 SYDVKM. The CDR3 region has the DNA TGTGCCAGCATTATAACAGGGTCCTTCGCTGAAGCTTTCTTT. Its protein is CASIITGSFAEAFF.

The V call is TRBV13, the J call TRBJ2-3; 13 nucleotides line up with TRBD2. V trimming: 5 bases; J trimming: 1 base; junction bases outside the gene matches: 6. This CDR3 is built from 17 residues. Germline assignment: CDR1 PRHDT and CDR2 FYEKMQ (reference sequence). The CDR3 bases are TGTGCCAGCAGCCCCCGGGGGACTAGCGGGGGCACAGATACGCAGTATTTT. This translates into CASSPRGTSGGTDTQYF.

CDR3 nucleotide sequence: TGTGCCTGGAGTGTACTGGAGGAGAACAATCAGCCCCAGCATTTT. Protein: CAWSVLEENNQPQHF. This chain uses TRBV30 with TRBJ1-5; D call uncertain. V lost 0 bases and J lost 3, with 12 bases in between. CDR3 size: 15 residues. The germline V gene has CDR1 GTSNPN and CDR2 SVGIG (reference sequence).

CDR3 in DNA: TGTGCCAGCAGCAGACTAGGGCTGGTCAATTCTGAGCAGTTCTTC. Translated: CASSRLGLVNSEQFF. The chain is built from TRBV7-2 and TRBJ2-1; TRBD2 is a possible D gene (6 bases). Trimming stripped 5 bases from V and 9 bases from J, with 20 bases between. CDR1 and CDR2 from the germline V gene are SGHTA and FQGNSA. The CDR3 spans 15 residues.

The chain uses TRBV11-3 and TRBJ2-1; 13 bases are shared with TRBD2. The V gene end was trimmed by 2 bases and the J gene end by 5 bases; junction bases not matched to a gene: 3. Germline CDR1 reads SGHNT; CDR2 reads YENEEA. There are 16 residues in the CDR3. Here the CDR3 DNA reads TGTGCCAGCAGCTTACCCGGACTAGCGGGGGACAATGAGCAGTTCTTC. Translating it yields CASSLPGLAGDNEQFF.

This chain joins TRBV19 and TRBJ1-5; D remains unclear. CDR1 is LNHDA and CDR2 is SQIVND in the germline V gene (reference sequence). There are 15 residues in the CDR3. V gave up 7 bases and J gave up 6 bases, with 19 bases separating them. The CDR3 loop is CASTDWAGNRQPQHF. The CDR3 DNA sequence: TGTGCCAGTACCGACTGGGCGGGGAATCGTCAGCCCCAGCATTTT.

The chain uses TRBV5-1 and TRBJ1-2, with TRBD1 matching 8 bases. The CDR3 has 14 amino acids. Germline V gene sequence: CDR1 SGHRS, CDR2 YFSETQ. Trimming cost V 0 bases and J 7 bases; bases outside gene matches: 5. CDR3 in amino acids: CASSLGQGARGYTF. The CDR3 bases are TGCGCCAGCAGCTTGGGCCAGGGGGCGCGTGGCTACACCTTC.

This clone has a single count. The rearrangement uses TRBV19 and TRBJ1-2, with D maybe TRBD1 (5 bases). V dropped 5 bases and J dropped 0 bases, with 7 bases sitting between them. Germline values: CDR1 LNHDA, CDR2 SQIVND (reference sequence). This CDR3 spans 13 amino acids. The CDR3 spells CASSAGTNYGYTF. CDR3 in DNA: TGTGCCAGTAGTGCAGGGACTAACTATGGCTACACCTTC.

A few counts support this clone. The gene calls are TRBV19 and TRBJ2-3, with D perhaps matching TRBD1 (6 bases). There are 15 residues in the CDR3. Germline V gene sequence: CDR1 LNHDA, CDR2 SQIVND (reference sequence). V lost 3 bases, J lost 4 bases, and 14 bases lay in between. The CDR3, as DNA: TGTGCCAGTAGTATCATGGACAGTGGAGCAGATACGCAGTATTTT. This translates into CASSIMDSGADTQYF.

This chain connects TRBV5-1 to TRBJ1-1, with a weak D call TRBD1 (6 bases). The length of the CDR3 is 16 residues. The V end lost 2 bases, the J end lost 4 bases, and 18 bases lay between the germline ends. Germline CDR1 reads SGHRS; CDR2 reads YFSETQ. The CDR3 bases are TGCGCCAGCAGCTTTGGGGGCGCGAGTTTTCGCACTGAAGCTTTCTTT. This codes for CASSFGGASFRTEAFF.

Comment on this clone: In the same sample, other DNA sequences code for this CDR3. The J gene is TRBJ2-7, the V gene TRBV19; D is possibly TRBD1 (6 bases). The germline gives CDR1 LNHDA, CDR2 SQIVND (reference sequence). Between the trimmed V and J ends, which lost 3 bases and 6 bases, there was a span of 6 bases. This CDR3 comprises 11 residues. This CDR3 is CASSIRGEQYF. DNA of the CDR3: TGTGCCAGTAGTATCAGGGGCGAGCAGTACTTC.

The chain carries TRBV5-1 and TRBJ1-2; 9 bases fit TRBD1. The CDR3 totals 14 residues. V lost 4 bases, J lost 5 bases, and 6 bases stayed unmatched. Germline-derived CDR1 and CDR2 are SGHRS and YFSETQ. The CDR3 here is CASSPGQGRYGYTF. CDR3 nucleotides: TGCGCCAGCAGCCCGGGACAGGGAAGATATGGCTACACCTTC.

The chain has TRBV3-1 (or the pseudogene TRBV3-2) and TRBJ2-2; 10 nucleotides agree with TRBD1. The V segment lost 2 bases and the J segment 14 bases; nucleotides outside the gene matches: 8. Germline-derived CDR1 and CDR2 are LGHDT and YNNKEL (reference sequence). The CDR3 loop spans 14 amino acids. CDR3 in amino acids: CASSQLEGTGVLFF. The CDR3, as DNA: TGTGCCAGCAGCCAACTCGAAGGGACAGGGGTTCTGTTTTTT.

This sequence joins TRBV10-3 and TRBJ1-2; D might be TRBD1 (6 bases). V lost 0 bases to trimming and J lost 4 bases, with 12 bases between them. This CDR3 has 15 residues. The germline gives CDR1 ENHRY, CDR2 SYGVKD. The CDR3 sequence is CAISESGTDSYGYTF. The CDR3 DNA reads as TGTGCCATCAGTGAGTCGGGGACGGACAGCTATGGCTACACCTTC.

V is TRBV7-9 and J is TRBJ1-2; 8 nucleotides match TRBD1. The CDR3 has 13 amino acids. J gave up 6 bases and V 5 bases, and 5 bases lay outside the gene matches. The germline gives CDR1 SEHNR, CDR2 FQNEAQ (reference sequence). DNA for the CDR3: TGTGCCAGCAGCCGATTGGACAGGGATGGCTACACCTTC. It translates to CASSRLDRDGYTF.

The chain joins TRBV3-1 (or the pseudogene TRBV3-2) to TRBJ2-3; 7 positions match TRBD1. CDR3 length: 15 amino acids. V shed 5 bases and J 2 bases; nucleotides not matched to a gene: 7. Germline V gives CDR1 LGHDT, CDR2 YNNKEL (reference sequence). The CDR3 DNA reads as TGTGCCAGCAGCTTCGACAGGGCCTACACAGATACGCAGTATTTT. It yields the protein CASSFDRAYTDTQYF.

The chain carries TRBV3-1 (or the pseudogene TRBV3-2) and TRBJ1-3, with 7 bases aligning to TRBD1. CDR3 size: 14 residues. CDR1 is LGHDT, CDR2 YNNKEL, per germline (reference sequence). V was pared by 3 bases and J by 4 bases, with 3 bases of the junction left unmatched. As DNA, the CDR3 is TGTGCCAGCAGCCACGGGACAGACGGAAACACCATATATTTT. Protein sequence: CASSHGTDGNTIYF.

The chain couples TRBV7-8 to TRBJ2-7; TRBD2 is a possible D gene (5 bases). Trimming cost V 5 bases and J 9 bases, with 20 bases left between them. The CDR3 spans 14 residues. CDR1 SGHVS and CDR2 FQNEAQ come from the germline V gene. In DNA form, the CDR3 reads TGTGCCAGCAGCAGCGGACCGGATGGTCCGTCGCAGTACTTC. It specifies CASSSGPDGPSQYF.

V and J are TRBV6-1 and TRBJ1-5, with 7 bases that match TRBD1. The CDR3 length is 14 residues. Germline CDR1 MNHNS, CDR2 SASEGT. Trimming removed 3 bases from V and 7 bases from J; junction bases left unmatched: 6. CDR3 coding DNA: TGTGCCAGCAGTGATATGTCAGGGGGACAGCCCCAGCATTTT. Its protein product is CASSDMSGGQPQHF.

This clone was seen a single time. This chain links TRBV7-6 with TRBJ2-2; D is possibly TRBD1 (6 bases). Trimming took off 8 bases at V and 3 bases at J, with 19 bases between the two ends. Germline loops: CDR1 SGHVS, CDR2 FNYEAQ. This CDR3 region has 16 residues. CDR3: CASSDWGPGDTGELFF. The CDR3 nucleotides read TGTGCCAGCTCCGACTGGGGGCCCGGGGACACCGGGGAGCTGTTTTTT.

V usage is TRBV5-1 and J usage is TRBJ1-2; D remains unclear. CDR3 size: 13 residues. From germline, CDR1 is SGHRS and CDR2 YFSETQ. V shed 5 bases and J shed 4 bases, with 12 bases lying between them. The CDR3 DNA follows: TGCGCCAGCAGTCAACAGAGCTCCTATGGCTACACCTTC. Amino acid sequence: CASSQQSSYGYTF.

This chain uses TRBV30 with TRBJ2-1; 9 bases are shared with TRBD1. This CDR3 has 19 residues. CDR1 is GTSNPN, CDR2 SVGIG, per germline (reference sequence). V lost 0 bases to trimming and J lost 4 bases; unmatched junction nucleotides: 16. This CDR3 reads CAWSVRGTGYLGVYNEQFF. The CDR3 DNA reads TGTGCCTGGAGTGTACGCGGGACAGGGTATCTTGGGGTTTACAATGAGCAGTTCTTC.

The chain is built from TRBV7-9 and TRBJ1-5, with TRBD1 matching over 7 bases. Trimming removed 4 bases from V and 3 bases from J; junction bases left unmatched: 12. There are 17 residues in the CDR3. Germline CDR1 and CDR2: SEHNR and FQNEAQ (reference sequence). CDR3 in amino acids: CASSSSPPGTVNQPQHF. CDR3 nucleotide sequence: TGTGCCAGCAGCTCAAGCCCCCCCGGGACAGTCAATCAGCCCCAGCATTTT.

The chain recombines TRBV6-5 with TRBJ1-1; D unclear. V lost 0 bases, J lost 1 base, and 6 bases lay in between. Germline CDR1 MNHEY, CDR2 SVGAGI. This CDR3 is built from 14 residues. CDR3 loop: CASSYSTRNTEAFF. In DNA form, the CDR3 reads TGTGCCAGCAGTTACTCTACCAGGAACACTGAAGCTTTCTTT.

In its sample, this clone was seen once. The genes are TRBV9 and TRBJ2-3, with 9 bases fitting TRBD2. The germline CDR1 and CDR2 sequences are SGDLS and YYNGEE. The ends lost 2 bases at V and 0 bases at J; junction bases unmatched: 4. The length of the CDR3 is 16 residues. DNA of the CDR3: TGTGCCAGCAGCGTTACTAGCGGGCGGAGCACAGATACGCAGTATTTT. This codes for CASSVTSGRSTDTQYF.

CDR3 in amino acids: CASSSTPEFTGELFF. CDR3 bases: TGTGCCAGTAGTTCGACACCCGAATTCACCGGGGAGCTGTTTTTT. The chain employs TRBV19 and TRBJ2-2; D is unclear. The CDR3 spans 15 residues. Trimming cost V 5 bases and J 4 bases, with 14 bases left between them. Germline-derived CDR1 and CDR2 are LNHDA and SQIVND (reference sequence).

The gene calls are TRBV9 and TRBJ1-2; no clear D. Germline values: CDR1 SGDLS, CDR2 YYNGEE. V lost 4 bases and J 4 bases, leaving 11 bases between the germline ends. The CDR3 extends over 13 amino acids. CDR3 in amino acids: CASSPGGTYGYTF. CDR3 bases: TGTGCCAGCAGCCCCGGAGGAACCTATGGCTACACCTTC.

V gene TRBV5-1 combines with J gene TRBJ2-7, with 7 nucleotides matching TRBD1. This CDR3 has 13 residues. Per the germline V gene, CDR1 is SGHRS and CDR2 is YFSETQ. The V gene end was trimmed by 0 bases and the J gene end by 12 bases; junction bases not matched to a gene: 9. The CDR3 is CASSLDIGGQWYF. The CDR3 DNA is TGCGCCAGCAGCTTGGATATTGGGGGACAGTGGTACTTC.